The 20 T cell receptor beta chains listed next were all sequenced from one sample in a study of blood T cell repertoires in COVID-19. Using immunoSEQ multiplex PCR, the repertoire was profiled, and TCRdb retains in-frame clones only, with some absent. Of under 95,000 clones listed, around 90% were seen once; the top ten hold about 5%. The sequencing sample was made of peripheral blood. The source of these receptors is a woman aged 80 or older with acute or convalescent COVID-19.

The chain couples TRBV6-5 to TRBJ1-6; tentatively, D is TRBD1 (5 bases). Trimming stripped 2 bases from V and 7 bases from J, with 12 bases between. This CDR3 has 15 amino acids. In germline, CDR1 is MNHEY, CDR2 SVGAGI. The DNA for the CDR3 is TGTGCCAGCAGTTACACGGGGGTCGAGAATTCACCCCTCCACTTT. Residues: CASSYTGVENSPLHF.

The rearrangement joins TRBV7-6 to TRBJ2-3, with TRBD2 as a possible D gene (7 bases). The V gene's germline CDR1 is SGHVS and CDR2 FNYEAQ. Trimming left V 1 base short and J 2 bases short, with 13 bases between. This CDR3 has 16 amino acids. In DNA form, the CDR3 reads TGTGCCAGCAGCTTAGTAGGGGGGGCCCTCACAGATACGCAGTATTTT. Protein sequence: CASSLVGGALTDTQYF.

The gene calls are TRBV15 and TRBJ2-1; perhaps TRBD2 as D (6 bases). The CDR3 has 15 residues. Germline CDR1 is LNHNV and CDR2 is YYDKDF (reference sequence). V was cut by 7 bases and J by 0 bases, with 13 bases left in between. The CDR3 DNA follows: TGTGCCACCAATTTTGGGGGGAGCTCCTACAATGAGCAGTTCTTC. Its protein product is CATNFGGSSYNEQFF.

Of note for this clone: In the same sample, other DNA sequences code for this CDR3. The gene calls are TRBV4-2 and TRBJ1-1; D might be TRBD1 (5 bases). The CDR3 length is 14 residues. Trimming took off 3 bases at V and 2 bases at J, with 10 bases between the two ends. Germline V gene sequence: CDR1 LGHNA, CDR2 YNFKEQ. The CDR3 spells CASSQGGGNTEAFF. The CDR3 DNA sequence: TGTGCCAGCAGCCAGGGGGGGGGAAACACTGAAGCTTTCTTT.

This rearrangement joins TRBV2 to TRBJ1-1; weak D call: TRBD1 (5 bases). This CDR3 is 13 amino acids long. The ends were cut back, 6 bases at V and 7 bases at J, with 15 bases in the middle. Germline CDR1 is SNHLY and CDR2 is FYNNEI. This chain's CDR3 is CASSQNQGGEAFF. The CDR3 DNA is TGTGCCAGCAGCCAAAATCAGGGAGGTGAAGCTTTCTTT.

This clone was counted a single time. The chain has TRBV29-1 and TRBJ1-2, with D hard to call. V lost 4 bases, J lost 6 bases, and 9 bases lay in between. The germline CDR1 and CDR2 sequences are SQVTM and ANQGSEA. The CDR3 is made up of 11 amino acids. CDR3 sequence (DNA): TGCAGCGTTGGACAAACCCATGGCTACACCTTC. Translation: CSVGQTHGYTF.

The chain joins TRBV5-4 to TRBJ2-4, with 9 bases identical to TRBD1. The ends lost 4 bases at V and 3 bases at J; junction bases unmatched: 14. This CDR3 spans 18 amino acids. CDR1 SGHNT and CDR2 YYREEE come from the germline V gene (reference sequence). This CDR3 reads CASSGTPTGGAGKNIQYF. In DNA, the CDR3 is TGTGCCAGCAGCGGAACCCCAACAGGGGGCGCCGGCAAAAACATTCAGTACTTC.

The V and J genes are TRBV19 and TRBJ1-2, with 10 positions matching TRBD1. The CDR3 runs 14 residues. V lost 7 bases to trimming and J lost 3 bases; unmatched junction nucleotides: 5. CDR1 and CDR2 (germline): LNHDA, SQIVND (reference sequence). The chain's CDR3 is CASKRDRGYYGYTF. Here the CDR3 DNA reads TGTGCCAGTAAGAGGGACAGGGGTTACTATGGCTACACCTTC.

This clone has a single count. The CDR3 DNA sequence: TGTGCCAGCAGCTTAGAGTACAGCCCCTATGGCTACACCTTC. This codes for CASSLEYSPYGYTF. The chain couples TRBV11-2 to TRBJ1-2; D ambiguous. CDR3 length: 14 residues. V was shortened by 0 bases and J by 4 bases, with 9 bases between the two germline ends. From germline, CDR1 is SGHAT and CDR2 FQNNGV. The whole variable domain, filled in from reference TRBV11-2 and TRBJ1-2, reads EAGVAQSPRYKIIEKRQSVAFWCNPISGHATLYWYQQILGQGPKLLIQFQNNGVVDDSQLPKDRFSAERLKGVDSTLKIQPAKLEDSAVYLCASSLEYSPYGYTFGSGTRLTVV.

This chain uses TRBV12-3 or TRBV12-4 with TRBJ1-6; no clear D gene. Trimming removed 6 bases from V and 11 bases from J, with 14 bases in between. This CDR3 comprises 13 residues. CDR3 amino acids: CASRLSSSAPLHF. CDR3 in DNA: TGTGCCAGCAGGTTGAGTAGTAGCGCACCCCTCCACTTT.

The rearrangement joins TRBV29-1 to TRBJ2-5; 7 nucleotides line up with TRBD2. Germline trimming cut 8 bases from V and 4 bases from J; bases unmatched to any gene: 10. There are 13 residues in the CDR3. CDR1 and CDR2 from the germline V gene are SQVTM and ANQGSEA. CDR3 protein: CSLVMGGRETQYF. The CDR3 DNA follows: TGCAGCCTCGTCATGGGAGGGAGAGAGACCCAGTACTTC.

The V call is TRBV2, the J call TRBJ1-5, with 7 bases fitting TRBD1. The germline CDR1 and CDR2 sequences are SNHLY and FYNNEI. This CDR3 has 14 residues. The junction had 14 bases not matched to a gene; V was cut back by 6 bases and J by 12 bases. The CDR3 nucleotides are TGTGCCAGCAGGACGACAGGGTCCGGTGTTCTCCAGCATTTT. Translating it yields CASRTTGSGVLQHF.

The V and J genes are TRBV18 and TRBJ1-3; no firm D call. This CDR3 has 14 amino acids. V was shortened by 6 bases and J by 2 bases, with 11 bases between the two germline ends. Germline V gene sequence: CDR1 KGHSH, CDR2 LQKENI. CDR3 amino acids: CASSEGVAGNTIYF. The CDR3 DNA sequence: TGTGCCAGCTCCGAAGGAGTGGCTGGAAACACCATATATTTT.

The chain carries TRBV5-6 and TRBJ1-2; 9 nucleotides agree with TRBD1. From germline, CDR1 is SGHDT and CDR2 YYEEEE. This CDR3 comprises 15 residues. V lost 2 bases, J lost 2 bases, and 4 bases stayed unmatched. CDR3 nucleotide sequence: TGTGCCAGCAGCTTACAGGGGGCGACCAACTATGGCTACACCTTC. Protein product: CASSLQGATNYGYTF. Supplemented by reference TRBV5-6 and TRBJ1-2, the full variable domain reads DAGVTQSPTHLIKTRGQQVTLRCSPKSGHDTVSWYQQALGQGPQFIFQYYEEEERQRGNFPDRFSGHQFPNYSSELNVNALLLGDSALYLCASSLQGATNYGYTFGSGTRLTVV.

The chain has TRBV18 and TRBJ2-7; TRBD2 matches at 9 bases. Germline assignment: CDR1 KGHSH and CDR2 LQKENI. Trimming at V came to 3 bases and at J to 4 bases, leaving 7 bases not matched to a gene. The CDR3 covers 15 residues. The CDR3 here is CASSPRLAASYEQYF. As DNA, the CDR3 is TGTGCCAGCTCACCGCGACTAGCGGCATCATACGAGCAGTACTTC.

The chain combines TRBV3-1 (or the pseudogene TRBV3-2) with TRBJ2-2, with TRBD1 identical over 9 bases. The CDR3 loop spans 14 amino acids. Germline V CDR1 and CDR2: LGHDT, YNNKEL (reference sequence). The V and J ends lost 4 bases and 7 bases, in that order; junction bases with no gene match: 4. CDR3 in DNA: TGTGCCAGCAGCCTCGGACAGGGGATCGGGGAGCTGTTTTTT. This codes for CASSLGQGIGELFF.

The J gene is TRBJ2-3, the V gene TRBV21-1; TRBD2, the table's D call, lacks a check against the DNA. TRBV21-1 is a listed pseudogene. This CDR3 contains 15 residues. CDR3 in amino acids: CATSPWLGGTDTQYF. DNA of the CDR3: TGTGCCACCAGCCCGTGGCTCGGGGGAACAGATACGCAGTATTTT.

The genes are TRBV2 and TRBJ2-7; 7 bases map to TRBD1. This CDR3 contains 12 residues. With 10 bases clipped from V and 4 bases from J, the junction kept 7 bases outside the gene matches. CDR1 and CDR2 from the germline V gene are SNHLY and FYNNEI. CDR3 amino acids: CATRVQGYEQYF. For the CDR3, the DNA is TGTGCCACAAGGGTACAGGGGTACGAGCAGTACTTC.

This rearrangement joins TRBV19 to TRBJ1-1; 7 bases agree with TRBD1. CDR3 length: 15 amino acids. J was trimmed by 0 bases and V by 4 bases; bases with no gene match: 5. Germline V gene lookup returns CDR1 LNHDA and CDR2 SQIVND (reference sequence). The CDR3 loop reads CASSTGGIMNTEAFF. CDR3 sequence (DNA): TGTGCCAGTAGTACAGGGGGTATTATGAACACTGAAGCTTTCTTT.

This clone was observed a handful of times. V and J are TRBV6-5 and TRBJ2-7; 12 nucleotides agree with TRBD2. The CDR3 covers 14 residues. The germline V gene encodes CDR1 MNHEY and CDR2 SVGAGI. Trimming cost V 2 bases and J 7 bases; bases outside gene matches: 3. CDR3 loop: CASSYTSGRNEQYF. In DNA form, the CDR3 reads TGTGCCAGCAGTTACACTAGCGGGAGGAATGAGCAGTACTTC.